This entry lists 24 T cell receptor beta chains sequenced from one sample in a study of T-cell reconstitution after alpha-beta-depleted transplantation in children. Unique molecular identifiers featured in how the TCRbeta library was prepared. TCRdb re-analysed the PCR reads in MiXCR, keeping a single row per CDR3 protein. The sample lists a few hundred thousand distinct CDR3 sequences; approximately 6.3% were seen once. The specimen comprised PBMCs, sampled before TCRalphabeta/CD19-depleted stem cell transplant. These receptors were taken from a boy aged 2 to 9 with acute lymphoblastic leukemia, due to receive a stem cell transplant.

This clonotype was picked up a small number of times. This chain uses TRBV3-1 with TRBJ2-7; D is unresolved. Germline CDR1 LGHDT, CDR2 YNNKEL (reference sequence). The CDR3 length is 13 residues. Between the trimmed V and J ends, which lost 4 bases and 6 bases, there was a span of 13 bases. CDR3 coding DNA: TGTGCCAGCAGCCGATACCAGCGTTCCGAGCAGTACTTC. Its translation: CASSRYQRSEQYF.

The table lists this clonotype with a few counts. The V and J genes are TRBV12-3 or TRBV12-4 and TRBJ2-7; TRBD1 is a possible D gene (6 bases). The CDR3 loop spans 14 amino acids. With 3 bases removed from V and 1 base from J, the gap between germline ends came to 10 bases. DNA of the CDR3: TGTGCCAGCAGTTTCTCAGGGGAATCCTACGAGCAGTACTTC. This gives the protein CASSFSGESYEQYF.

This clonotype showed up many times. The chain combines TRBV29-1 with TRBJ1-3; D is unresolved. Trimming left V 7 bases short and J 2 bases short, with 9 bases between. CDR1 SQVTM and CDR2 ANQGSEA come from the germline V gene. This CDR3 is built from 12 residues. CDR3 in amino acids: CSARTPGNTIYF. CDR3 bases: TGCAGCGCTAGAACTCCTGGAAACACCATATATTTT.

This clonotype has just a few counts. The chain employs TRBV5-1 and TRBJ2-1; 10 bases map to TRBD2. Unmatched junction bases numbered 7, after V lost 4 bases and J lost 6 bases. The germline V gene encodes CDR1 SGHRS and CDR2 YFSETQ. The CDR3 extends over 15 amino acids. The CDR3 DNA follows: TGCGCCAGCAGCCCGGACAGCGGGAGGGCCAATGAGCAGTTCTTC. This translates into CASSPDSGRANEQFF.

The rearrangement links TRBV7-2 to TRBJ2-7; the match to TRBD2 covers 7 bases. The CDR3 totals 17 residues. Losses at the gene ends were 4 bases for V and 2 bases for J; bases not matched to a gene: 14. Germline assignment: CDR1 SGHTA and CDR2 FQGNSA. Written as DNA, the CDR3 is TGTGCCAGCAGCTCCATAGACCTAGCGGACCGGACCTACGAGCAGTACTTC. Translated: CASSSIDLADRTYEQYF.

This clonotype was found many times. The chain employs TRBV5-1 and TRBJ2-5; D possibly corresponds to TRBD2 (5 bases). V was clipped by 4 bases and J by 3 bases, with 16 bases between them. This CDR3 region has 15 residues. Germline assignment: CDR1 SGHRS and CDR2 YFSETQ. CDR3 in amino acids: CASSGTGISKETQYF. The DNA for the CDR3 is TGCGCCAGCAGCGGAACCGGGATCTCCAAAGAGACCCAGTACTTC.

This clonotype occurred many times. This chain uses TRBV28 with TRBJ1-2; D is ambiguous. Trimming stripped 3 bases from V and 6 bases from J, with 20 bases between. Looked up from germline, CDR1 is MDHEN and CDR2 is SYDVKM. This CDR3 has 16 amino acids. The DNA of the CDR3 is TGTGCCAGCAGTTTGGACGGCGCAGCCCTTAGTGATGGCTACACCTTC. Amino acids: CASSLDGAALSDGYTF.

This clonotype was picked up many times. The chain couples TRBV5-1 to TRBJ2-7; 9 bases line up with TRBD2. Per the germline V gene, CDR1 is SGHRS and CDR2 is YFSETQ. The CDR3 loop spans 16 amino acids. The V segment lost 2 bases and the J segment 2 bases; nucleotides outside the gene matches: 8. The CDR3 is CASSFLAGENPYEQYF. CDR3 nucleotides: TGCGCCAGCAGCTTCTTAGCGGGGGAGAACCCCTACGAGCAGTACTTC.

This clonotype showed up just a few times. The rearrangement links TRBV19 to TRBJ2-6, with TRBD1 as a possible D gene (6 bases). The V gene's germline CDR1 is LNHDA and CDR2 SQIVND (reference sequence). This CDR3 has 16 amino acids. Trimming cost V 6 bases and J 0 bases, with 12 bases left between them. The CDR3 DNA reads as TGTGCCAGTAGCCCCGACAGGCTCTCTGGGGCCAACGTCCTGACTTTC. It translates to CASSPDRLSGANVLTF.

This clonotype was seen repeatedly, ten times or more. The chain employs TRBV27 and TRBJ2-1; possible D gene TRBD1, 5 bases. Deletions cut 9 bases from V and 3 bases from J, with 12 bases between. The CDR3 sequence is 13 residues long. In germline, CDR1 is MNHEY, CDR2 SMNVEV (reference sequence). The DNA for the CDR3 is TGTGCCAGTCTCTCACAGGACTACAATGAGCAGTTCTTC. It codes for CASLSQDYNEQFF.

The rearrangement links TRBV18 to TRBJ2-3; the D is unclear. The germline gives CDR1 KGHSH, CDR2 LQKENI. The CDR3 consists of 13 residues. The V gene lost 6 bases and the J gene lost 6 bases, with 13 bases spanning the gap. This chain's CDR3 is CASSGGPGDTQYF. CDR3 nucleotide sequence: TGTGCCAGCTCCGGCGGCCCCGGGGATACGCAGTATTTT.

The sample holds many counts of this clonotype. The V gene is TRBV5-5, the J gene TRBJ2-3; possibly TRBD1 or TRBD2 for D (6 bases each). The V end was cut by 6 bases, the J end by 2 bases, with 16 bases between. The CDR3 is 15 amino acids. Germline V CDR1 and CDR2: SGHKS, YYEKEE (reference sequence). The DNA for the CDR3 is TGTGCCAGCACCCGGCCGGGGGCCTTCACAGATACGCAGTATTTT. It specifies CASTRPGAFTDTQYF.

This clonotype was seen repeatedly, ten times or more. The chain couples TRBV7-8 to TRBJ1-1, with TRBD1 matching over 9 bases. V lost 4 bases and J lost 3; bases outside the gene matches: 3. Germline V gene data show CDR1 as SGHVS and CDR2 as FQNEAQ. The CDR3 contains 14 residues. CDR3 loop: CASSSGTGHTEAFF. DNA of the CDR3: TGTGCCAGCAGCTCAGGGACAGGGCACACTGAAGCTTTCTTT.

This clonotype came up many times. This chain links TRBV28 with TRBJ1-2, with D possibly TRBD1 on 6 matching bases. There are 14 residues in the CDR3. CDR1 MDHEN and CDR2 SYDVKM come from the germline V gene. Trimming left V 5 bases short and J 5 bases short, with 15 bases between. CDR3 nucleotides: TGTGCCAGCAGTGCTAGGGACATATGGTATGGCTACACCTTC. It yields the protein CASSARDIWYGYTF.

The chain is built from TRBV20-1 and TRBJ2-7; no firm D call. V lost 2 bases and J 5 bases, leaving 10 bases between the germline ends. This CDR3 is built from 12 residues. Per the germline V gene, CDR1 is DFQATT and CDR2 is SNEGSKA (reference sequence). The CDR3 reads CSARKVTHEQYF. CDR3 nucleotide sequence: TGCAGTGCTAGAAAGGTAACTCACGAGCAGTACTTC.

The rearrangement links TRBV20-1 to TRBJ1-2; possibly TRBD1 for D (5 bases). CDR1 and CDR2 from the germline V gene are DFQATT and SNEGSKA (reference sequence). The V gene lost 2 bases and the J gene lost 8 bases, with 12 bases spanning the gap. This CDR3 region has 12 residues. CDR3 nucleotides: TGCAGTGCTAGAAATCATGAGGGGGGCTACACCTTC. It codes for CSARNHEGGYTF.

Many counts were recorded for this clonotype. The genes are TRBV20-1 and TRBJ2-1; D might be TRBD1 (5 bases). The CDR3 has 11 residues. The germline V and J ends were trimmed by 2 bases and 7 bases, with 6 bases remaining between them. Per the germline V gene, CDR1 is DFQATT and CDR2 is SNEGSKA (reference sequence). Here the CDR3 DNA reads TGCAGTGCTAGAAAGGGGAATGAGCAGTTCTTC. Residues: CSARKGNEQFF.

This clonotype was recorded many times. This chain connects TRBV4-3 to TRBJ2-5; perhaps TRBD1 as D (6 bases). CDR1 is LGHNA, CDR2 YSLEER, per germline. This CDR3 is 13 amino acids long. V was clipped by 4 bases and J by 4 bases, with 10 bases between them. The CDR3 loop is CASSLNRAETQYF. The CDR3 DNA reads TGCGCCAGCAGCCTAAACAGGGCAGAGACCCAGTACTTC.

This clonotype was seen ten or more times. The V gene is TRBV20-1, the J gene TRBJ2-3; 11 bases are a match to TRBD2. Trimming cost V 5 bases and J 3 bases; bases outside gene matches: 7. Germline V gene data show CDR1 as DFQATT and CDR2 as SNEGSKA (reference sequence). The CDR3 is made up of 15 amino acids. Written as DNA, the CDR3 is TGCAGTGCTCGTACCGGGACTAGCGGTACAGATACGCAGTATTTT. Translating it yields CSARTGTSGTDTQYF.

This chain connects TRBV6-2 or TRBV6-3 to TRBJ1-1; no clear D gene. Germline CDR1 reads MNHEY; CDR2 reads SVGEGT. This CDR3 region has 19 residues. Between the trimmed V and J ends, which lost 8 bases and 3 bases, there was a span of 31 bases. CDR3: CASLGRPAGAGTGDTEAFF. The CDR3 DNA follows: TGTGCCAGCTTAGGGAGGCCAGCCGGAGCTGGAACGGGAGACACTGAAGCTTTCTTT.

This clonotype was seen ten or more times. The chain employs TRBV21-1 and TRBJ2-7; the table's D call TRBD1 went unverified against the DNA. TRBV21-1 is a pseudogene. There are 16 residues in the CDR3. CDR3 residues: CASSIGRGTAGPCAYF. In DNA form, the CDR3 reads TGTGCCAGCAGCATAGGCCGAGGGACAGCAGGCCCGTGTGCGTACTTC.

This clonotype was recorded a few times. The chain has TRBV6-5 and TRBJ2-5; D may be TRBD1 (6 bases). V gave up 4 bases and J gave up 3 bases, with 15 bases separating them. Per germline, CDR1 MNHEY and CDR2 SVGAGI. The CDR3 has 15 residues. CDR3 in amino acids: CASSSILGAKETQYF. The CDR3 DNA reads TGTGCCAGCAGTTCCATTTTGGGGGCCAAAGAGACCCAGTACTTC.

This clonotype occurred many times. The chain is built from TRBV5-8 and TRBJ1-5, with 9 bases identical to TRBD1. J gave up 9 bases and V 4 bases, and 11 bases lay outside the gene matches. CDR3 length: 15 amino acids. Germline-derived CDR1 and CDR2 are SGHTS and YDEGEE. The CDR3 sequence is CASSRTGARDRPQHF. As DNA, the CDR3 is TGTGCCAGCAGCAGGACAGGGGCCCGGGATCGGCCCCAGCATTTT.

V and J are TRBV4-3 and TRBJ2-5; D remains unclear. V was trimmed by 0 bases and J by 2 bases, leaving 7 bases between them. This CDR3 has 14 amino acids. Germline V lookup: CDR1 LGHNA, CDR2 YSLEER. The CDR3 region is CASSQDWAQETQYF. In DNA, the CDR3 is TGCGCCAGCAGCCAAGATTGGGCTCAAGAGACCCAGTACTTC.